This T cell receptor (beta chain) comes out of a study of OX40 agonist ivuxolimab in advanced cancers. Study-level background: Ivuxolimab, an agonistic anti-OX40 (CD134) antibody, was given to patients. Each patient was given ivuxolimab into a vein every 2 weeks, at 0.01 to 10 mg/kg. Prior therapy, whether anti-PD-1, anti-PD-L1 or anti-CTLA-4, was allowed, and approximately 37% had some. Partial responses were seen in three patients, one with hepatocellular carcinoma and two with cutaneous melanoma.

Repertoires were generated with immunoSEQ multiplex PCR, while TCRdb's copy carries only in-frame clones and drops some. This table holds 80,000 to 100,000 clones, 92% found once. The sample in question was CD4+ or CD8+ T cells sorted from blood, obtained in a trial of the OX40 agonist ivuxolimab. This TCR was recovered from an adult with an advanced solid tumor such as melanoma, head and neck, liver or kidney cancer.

CDR3 nucleotides: TGTGCCAGCAGTGGGCCCTCCTACAATGAGCAGTTCTTC. This sequence encodes CASSGPSYNEQFF. J is TRBJ2-1 and V is TRBV6-5; D is unclear. Between the trimmed V and J ends, which lost 5 bases and 0 bases, there was a span of 5 bases. This CDR3 has 13 residues. Germline assignment: CDR1 MNHEY and CDR2 SVGAGI.